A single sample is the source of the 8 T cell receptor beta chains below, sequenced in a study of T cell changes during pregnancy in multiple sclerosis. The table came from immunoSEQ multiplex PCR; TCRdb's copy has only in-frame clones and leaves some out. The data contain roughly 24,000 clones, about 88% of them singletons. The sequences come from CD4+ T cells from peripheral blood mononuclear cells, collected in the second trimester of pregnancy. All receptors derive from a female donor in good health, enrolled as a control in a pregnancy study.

The CDR3 region is CASTNRQVAYGYTF. DNA for the CDR3: TGTGCCAGTACCAACCGTCAGGTTGCTTATGGCTACACCTTC. The chain employs TRBV19 and TRBJ1-2; no reliable D call. Trimming shortened V by 7 bases and J by 5 bases, and 17 bases separated the two germline ends. CDR1 is LNHDA, CDR2 SQIVND, per germline (reference sequence). The CDR3 sequence is 14 residues long.

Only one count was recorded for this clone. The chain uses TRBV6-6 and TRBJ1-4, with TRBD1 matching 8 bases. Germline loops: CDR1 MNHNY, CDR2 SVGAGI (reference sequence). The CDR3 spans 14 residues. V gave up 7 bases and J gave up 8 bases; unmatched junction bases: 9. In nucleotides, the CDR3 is TGTGCCAGCACTCGGTGGGACAGGTTGGAAAAACTGTTTTTT. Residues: CASTRWDRLEKLFF.

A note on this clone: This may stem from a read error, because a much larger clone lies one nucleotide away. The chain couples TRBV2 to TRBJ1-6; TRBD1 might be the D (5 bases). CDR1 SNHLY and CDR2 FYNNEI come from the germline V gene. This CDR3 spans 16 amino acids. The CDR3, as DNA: TGTGCCAGCAGTATCCGACAGAGCTCCCATAATTCACCCCTCCACTTT. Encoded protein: CASSIRQSSHNSPLHF.

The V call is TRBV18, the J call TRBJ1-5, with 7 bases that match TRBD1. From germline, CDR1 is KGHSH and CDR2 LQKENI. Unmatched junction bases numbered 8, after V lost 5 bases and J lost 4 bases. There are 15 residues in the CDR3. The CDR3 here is CASSTGATLNQPQHF. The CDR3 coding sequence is TGTGCCAGCTCAACAGGGGCGACTCTAAATCAGCCCCAGCATTTT. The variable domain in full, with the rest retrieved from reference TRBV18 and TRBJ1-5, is NAGVMQNPRHLVRRRGQEARLRCSPMKGHSHVYWYRQLPEEGLKFMVYLQKENIIDESGMPKERFSAEFPKEGPSILRIQQVVRGDSAAYFCASSTGATLNQPQHFGDGTRLSIL.

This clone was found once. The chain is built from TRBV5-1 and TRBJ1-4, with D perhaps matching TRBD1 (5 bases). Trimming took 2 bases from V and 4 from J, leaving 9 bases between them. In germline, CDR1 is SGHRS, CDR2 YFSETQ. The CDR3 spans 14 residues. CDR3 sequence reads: CASSLDRNNEKLFF. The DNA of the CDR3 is TGCGCCAGCAGCTTAGACAGAAATAATGAAAAACTGTTTTTT.

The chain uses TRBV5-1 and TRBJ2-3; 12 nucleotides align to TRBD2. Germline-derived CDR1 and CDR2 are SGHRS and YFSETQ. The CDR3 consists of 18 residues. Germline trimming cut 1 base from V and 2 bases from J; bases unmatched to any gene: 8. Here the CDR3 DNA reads TGCGCCAGCAGCTTGTTGGCCGGGACTAGCGGGTCCACAGATACGCAGTATTTT. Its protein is CASSLLAGTSGSTDTQYF.

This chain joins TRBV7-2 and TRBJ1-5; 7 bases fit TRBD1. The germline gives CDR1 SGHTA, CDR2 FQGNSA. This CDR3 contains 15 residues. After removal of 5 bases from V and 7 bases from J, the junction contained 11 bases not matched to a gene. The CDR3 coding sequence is TGTGCCAGCAGCCCCGGGGCAGGGGGTGGACAGCCCCAGCATTTT. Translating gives CASSPGAGGGQPQHF.

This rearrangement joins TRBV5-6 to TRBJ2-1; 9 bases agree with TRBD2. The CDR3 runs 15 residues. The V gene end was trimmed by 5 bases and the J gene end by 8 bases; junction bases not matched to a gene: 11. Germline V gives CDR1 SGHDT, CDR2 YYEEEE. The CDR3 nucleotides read TGTGCCAGCAGGCGGCTAGCGGGGAAACGCGATGAGCAGTTCTTC. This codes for CASRRLAGKRDEQFF.